This entry lists 15 T cell receptor beta chains sequenced from one sample in a study of PD-L1 blockade in urothelial cancer. The method was immunoSEQ multiplex PCR; TCRdb's version includes in-frame clones alone and lacks a portion of them. Of around 38,000 clones listed, around 88% are singletons. Time point: peripheral blood 6 weeks after treatment start. This specimen consisted of PBMCs, obtained around atezolizumab (anti-PD-L1) treatment. The source of these receptors is a man between 60 and 75 years old with urothelial cancer.

The V gene is TRBV7-2, the J gene TRBJ1-5, with D possibly being TRBD1 (5 bases). The CDR3 sequence is 16 residues long. Germline V CDR1 and CDR2: SGHTA, FQGNSA. V lost 3 bases and J 2 bases, leaving 14 bases between the germline ends. CDR3 region: CASSLEGWGGNQPQHF. CDR3 in DNA: TGTGCCAGCAGCTTGGAGGGCTGGGGGGGCAATCAGCCCCAGCATTTT.

The CDR3 here is CASSYSGQGNSPLHF. CDR3 bases: TGTGCCAGCAGTTACTCGGGACAGGGGAATTCACCCCTCCACTTT. This sequence joins TRBV6-5 and TRBJ1-6; 10 bases line up with TRBD1. Per germline, CDR1 MNHEY and CDR2 SVGAGI. The V segment lost 0 bases and the J segment 7 bases; nucleotides outside the gene matches: 0. The CDR3 sequence is 15 residues long.

This rearrangement joins TRBV5-1 to TRBJ2-1, with D perhaps matching TRBD2 (6 bases). This CDR3 has 14 amino acids. Trimming stripped 2 bases from V and 8 bases from J, with 14 bases between. Germline CDR1 is SGHRS and CDR2 is YFSETQ. The CDR3 here is CASSLQTSSDEQFF. The CDR3, as DNA: TGCGCCAGCAGCTTACAGACTAGTTCAGATGAGCAGTTCTTC.

The genes are TRBV18 and TRBJ2-2; D gene uncertain. Trimming cost V 10 bases and J 4 bases, with 13 bases left between them. The CDR3 length is 13 residues. Germline CDR1 reads KGHSH; CDR2 reads LQKENI. The CDR3 protein is CATIKQATGELFF. Written as DNA, the CDR3 is TGTGCCACCATAAAGCAGGCCACCGGGGAGCTGTTTTTT. Using reference TRBV18 and TRBJ2-2 for the parts outside the CDR3, the full variable domain is NAGVMQNPRHLVRRRGQEARLRCSPMKGHSHVYWYRQLPEEGLKFMVYLQKENIIDESGMPKERFSAEFPKEGPSILRIQQVVRGDSAAYFCATIKQATGELFFGEGSRLTVL.

V gene TRBV5-1 combines with J gene TRBJ1-1; 8 bases map to TRBD1. Per the germline V gene, CDR1 is SGHRS and CDR2 is YFSETQ. This CDR3 contains 14 residues. Unmatched junction bases numbered 4, after V lost 2 bases and J lost 4 bases. The CDR3 DNA reads as TGCGCCAGCAGCTTCACAGGGGGGTTCACTGAAGCTTTCTTT. Its protein is CASSFTGGFTEAFF.

The chain recombines TRBV9 with TRBJ1-3; TRBD1 matches at 8 bases. J lost 4 bases, V lost 4 bases, and 4 bases had no gene match. The germline V gene has CDR1 SGDLS and CDR2 YYNGEE. The CDR3 consists of 14 residues. CDR3 region: CASSRTGSGNTIYF. CDR3 sequence (DNA): TGTGCCAGCAGCAGGACAGGGTCAGGAAACACCATATATTTT.

The rearrangement uses TRBV27 and TRBJ2-5; TRBD2 matches 15 bases. Germline V gene lookup returns CDR1 MNHEY and CDR2 SMNVEV (reference sequence). V was clipped by 6 bases and J by 5 bases; unmatched bases: 7. The length of the CDR3 is 16 residues. DNA of the CDR3: TGTGCCAGCAGGCAAAGCGGGACTAGCGGGGGGGAGACCCAGTACTTC. This sequence encodes CASRQSGTSGGETQYF.

The CDR3 spells CASSTGTGGWVETQYF. The CDR3 DNA follows: TGTGCCAGCAGCACGGGGACAGGGGGCTGGGTAGAGACCCAGTACTTC. J is TRBJ2-5 and V is TRBV11-2, with 12 bases lining up with TRBD1. CDR3 length: 16 amino acids. CDR1 SGHAT and CDR2 FQNNGV come from the germline V gene. Trimming at V came to 5 bases and at J to 4 bases, leaving 8 bases not matched to a gene.

The chain carries TRBV2 and TRBJ2-5; TRBD1 matches 7 bases. Germline loops: CDR1 SNHLY, CDR2 FYNNEI. The CDR3 length is 14 residues. J was trimmed by 1 base and V by 6 bases; bases with no gene match: 5. The CDR3 sequence: CASRTDRSQETQYF. In nucleotides, the CDR3 is TGTGCCAGCAGGACGGACAGGAGCCAAGAGACCCAGTACTTC.

The rearrangement joins TRBV5-6 to TRBJ1-2; TRBD1 is a possible D gene (5 bases). The CDR3 contains 12 residues. Per germline, CDR1 SGHDT and CDR2 YYEEEE. V was cut by 3 bases and J by 6 bases, with 9 bases left in between. The CDR3 DNA reads as TGTGCCAGCAGCTGGGGGGGGGATGGCTACACCTTC. Translating it yields CASSWGGDGYTF. The whole variable domain, filled in from reference TRBV5-6 and TRBJ1-2, reads DAGVTQSPTHLIKTRGQQVTLRCSPKSGHDTVSWYQQALGQGPQFIFQYYEEEERQRGNFPDRFSGHQFPNYSSELNVNALLLGDSALYLCASSWGGDGYTFGSGTRLTVV.

The chain uses TRBV28 and TRBJ2-1; 8 nucleotides line up with TRBD2. Germline CDR1 reads MDHEN; CDR2 reads SYDVKM. V dropped 5 bases and J dropped 4; count of bases not matched to a gene: 7. This CDR3 is built from 15 residues. The CDR3 loop is CASSLTSGQYNEQFF. The DNA for the CDR3 is TGTGCCAGCAGTCTAACTAGCGGCCAGTACAATGAGCAGTTCTTC. The full variable domain, in which reference TRBV28 and TRBJ2-1 provide the parts outside the CDR3, is DVKVTQSSRYLVKRTGEKVFLECVQDMDHENMFWYRQDPGLGLRLIYFSYDVKMKEKGDIPEGYSVSREKKERFSLILESASTNQTSMYLCASSLTSGQYNEQFFGPGTRLTVL.

The chain recombines TRBV7-2 with TRBJ2-7, with a tentative D call TRBD2 (5 bases). Per the germline V gene, CDR1 is SGHTA and CDR2 is FQGNSA. The CDR3 loop spans 14 amino acids. V shed 0 bases and J shed 0 bases, with 6 bases lying between them. CDR3 protein: CASSLALASYEQYF. As DNA, the CDR3 is TGTGCCAGCAGCTTAGCCCTAGCCTCCTACGAGCAGTACTTC. Based on the CDR3 plus reference TRBV7-2 and TRBJ2-7, the full variable domain is GAGVSQSPSNKVTEKGKDVELRCDPISGHTALYWYRQSLGQGLEFLIYFQGNSAPDKSGLPSDRFSAERTGGSVSTLTIQRTQQEDSAVYLCASSLALASYEQYFGPGTRLTVT.

The CDR3 reads CARSRSRGTSYEQYF. DNA of the CDR3: TGTGCCAGAAGCCGTTCCAGGGGGACCTCCTACGAGCAGTACTTC. The genes are TRBV5-3 and TRBJ2-7, with 7 bases identical to TRBD1. Being an ORF, TRBV5-3 has a function that is uncertain. The V and J ends lost 4 bases and 0 bases, in that order; junction bases with no gene match: 7. CDR3 length: 15 amino acids.

The DNA for the CDR3 is TGTGCCAGCAGCTTGGGAGACAGGGGGTATGAAAAACTGTTTTTT. It specifies CASSLGDRGYEKLFF. The chain links TRBV5-4 to TRBJ1-4, with 9 bases that match TRBD1. Germline V gene data show CDR1 as SGHNT and CDR2 as YYREEE (reference sequence). This CDR3 is 15 amino acids long. Trimming took 0 bases from V and 6 from J; bases not matched to a gene: 3.

The chain links TRBV7-3 to TRBJ2-3, with TRBD1 matching 7 bases. CDR1 and CDR2 from the germline V gene are SGHTA and FQGTGA. The CDR3 has 15 amino acids. V lost 2 bases, J lost 0 bases, and 2 bases stayed unmatched. DNA for the CDR3: TGTGCCAGCAGCTTACGGACAGGCAGCACAGATACGCAGTATTTT. The encoded protein is CASSLRTGSTDTQYF.